This is a list of T cell receptor beta chains from one sample in a study of cytomegalovirus exposure and HLA in healthy donors. Clones were read by immunoSEQ multiplex PCR, and TCRdb kept only the in-frame ones, dropping some. The sample has about 160,000 clones, approximately 80% seen once. Input material: PBMCs. The receptors stem from a young man in good health and CMV-seropositive. Both conserved end residues are part of each CDR3. A D gene is named only where the DNA matches it firmly. The size field is filled for only some rows; it gives once, few, many or a size class.

CDR3 DNA	CDR3 protein	D gene	J gene	clone size	V gene
TGTGCCAGCAGCGGACAAATGAACACTGAAGCTTTCTTT	CASSGQMNTEAFF	-	TRBJ1-1	-	TRBV4-2
TGTGCCAGCAGCTTAGTGGGCTCGAACACTGAAGCTTTCTTT	CASSLVGSNTEAFF	-	TRBJ1-1	-	TRBV5-4
TGTGCCATCAGCGGACAGGGGGCCTCTGGGGCCAACGGCCTGACTTTC	CAISGQGASGANGLTF	TRBD1	TRBJ2-6	-	TRBV10-3
TGTGCCAGCAGTCTGTCGCGCGAAACTGAAGCTTTCTTT	CASSLSRETEAFF	-	TRBJ1-1	-	TRBV9
TGTGCCATCAGTGGGACGGACAGGGGGTCCTACGAGCAGTACTTC	CAISGTDRGSYEQYF	TRBD1	TRBJ2-7	few	TRBV10-3
TGTGCCAGTAGTATAGTGGGCAGGACAGATACGCAGTATTTT	CASSIVGRTDTQYF	-	TRBJ2-3	few	TRBV19
TGTGCCACGGGGTGGAGTCAAAACAATGAGCAGTTCTTC	CATGWSQNNEQFF	-	TRBJ2-1	-	TRBV6-1
TGTGCCAGCAGCGTATTGGGTCAGGGTCAAGAGACCCAGTACTTC	CASSVLGQGQETQYF	-	TRBJ2-5	-	TRBV9
TGTGCCAGCTCAAGGGACAGAAATCAGCCCCAGCATTTT	CASSRDRNQPQHF	TRBD1	TRBJ1-5	-	TRBV18
TGTGCCAGCAGCCAAGATCGTTGGGACAGTCCTTCCTACGAGCAGTACTTC	CASSQDRWDSPSYEQYF	TRBD1	TRBJ2-7	-	TRBV4-2
TGTGCTAGTGGCTCCGGGACAGCGAACTCCTACAATGAGCAGTTCTTC	CASGSGTANSYNEQFF	TRBD1	TRBJ2-1	-	TRBV12-5
TGTTCCAGCAGCTCCTCAACTAGCGGGGGCTACAATGAGCAGTTCTTC	CSSSSSTSGGYNEQFF	TRBD2	TRBJ2-1	-	TRBV7-9
TGTGCCAGCAGCTTACGTGGACTGGGACAGTTCTTC	CASSLRGLGQFF	-	TRBJ2-1	-	TRBV5-4
TGTGCCAGCAGCCCCGACAGGTTCTATGGCTACACCTTC	CASSPDRFYGYTF	-	TRBJ1-2	once	TRBV4-2
TGCGCCAGCAGCCAAAGGGGGTCAACTAATGAAAAACTGTTTTTT	CASSQRGSTNEKLFF	-	TRBJ1-4	-	TRBV4-1
TGTGCCAGCAGACGACTCACAGGGGCGCGGGGAGATACGCAGTATTTT	CASRRLTGARGDTQYF	-	TRBJ2-3	-	TRBV27
TGTGCCAGCAGCTTGCAGGGTCTAATCGGTGGCTACACCTTC	CASSLQGLIGGYTF	-	TRBJ1-2	-	TRBV5-4
TGTGCCAGCAGTGACCCTTTGACTAGCGGGGAGATCCGCTACGAGCAGTACTTC	CASSDPLTSGEIRYEQYF	TRBD2	TRBJ2-7	once	TRBV2
TGTGCCAGGGGGACAGCGAACACTGAAGCTTTCTTT	CARGTANTEAFF	TRBD1	TRBJ1-1	-	TRBV2
TGTGCCAGTAAGATCGGGACAGGGGTCCCCGGGGAGCTGTTTTTT	CASKIGTGVPGELFF	TRBD1	TRBJ2-2	-	TRBV19
TGTGCCAGCAGCCCCTCAGGGGCGTTTGGAAACACCATATATTTT	CASSPSGAFGNTIYF	-	TRBJ1-3	-	TRBV7-9
TGTGCCTGGAAGGCCGGGCGGGACTATGGCTACACCTTC	CAWKAGRDYGYTF	-	TRBJ1-2	-	TRBV30
TGTGCCTGGGGTGTTCGACTCACAGATACGCAGTATTTT	CAWGVRLTDTQYF	-	TRBJ2-3	-	TRBV30
TGTGCCAGCAGCCAAGGGACAGGGTATGGCTACACCTTC	CASSQGTGYGYTF	TRBD1	TRBJ1-2	-	TRBV7-9